This TCR beta chain was documented in a study of T cell responses to AZD1222 COVID-19 vaccine. Study-level findings and limits: Clonal diversity may have been underestimated, and the donors were mostly white British, with more females than males.

Remarks on this clone: The antigen is unknown.

CDR3 size: 14 residues. Germline assignment: CDR1 SGHTA and CDR2 FQGNSA. The junction had 3 bases not matched to a gene; V was cut back by 5 bases and J by 9 bases. Assay used: immunoSEQ multiplex PCR; TCRdb lists only in-frame clones, some missing. The sample carries about 120,000 clones, approximately 92% recorded once. The TCR comes from an adult who received the AZD1222 COVID-19 vaccine. V and J are TRBV7-2 and TRBJ1-6; TRBD1 matches at 11 bases. Here the sequenced sample was peripheral blood, taken 28 days after the second AZD1222 dose. The CDR3 coding sequence is TGTGCCAGCAGCCCGGACAGGGGGCGTTCACCCCTCCACTTT. Amino acid sequence: CASSPDRGRSPLHF.